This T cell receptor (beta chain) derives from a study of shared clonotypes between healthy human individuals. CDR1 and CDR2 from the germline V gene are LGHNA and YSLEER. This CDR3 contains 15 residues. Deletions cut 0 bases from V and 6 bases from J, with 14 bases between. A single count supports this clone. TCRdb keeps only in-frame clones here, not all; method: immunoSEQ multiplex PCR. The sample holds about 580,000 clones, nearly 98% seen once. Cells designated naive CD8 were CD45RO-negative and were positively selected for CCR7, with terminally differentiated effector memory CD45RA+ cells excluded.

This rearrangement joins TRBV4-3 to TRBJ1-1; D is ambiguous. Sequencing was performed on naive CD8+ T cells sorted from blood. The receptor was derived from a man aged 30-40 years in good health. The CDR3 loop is CASSQDSRYIPEAFF. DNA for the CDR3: TGCGCCAGCAGCCAAGATAGTAGGTACATTCCTGAAGCTTTCTTT.